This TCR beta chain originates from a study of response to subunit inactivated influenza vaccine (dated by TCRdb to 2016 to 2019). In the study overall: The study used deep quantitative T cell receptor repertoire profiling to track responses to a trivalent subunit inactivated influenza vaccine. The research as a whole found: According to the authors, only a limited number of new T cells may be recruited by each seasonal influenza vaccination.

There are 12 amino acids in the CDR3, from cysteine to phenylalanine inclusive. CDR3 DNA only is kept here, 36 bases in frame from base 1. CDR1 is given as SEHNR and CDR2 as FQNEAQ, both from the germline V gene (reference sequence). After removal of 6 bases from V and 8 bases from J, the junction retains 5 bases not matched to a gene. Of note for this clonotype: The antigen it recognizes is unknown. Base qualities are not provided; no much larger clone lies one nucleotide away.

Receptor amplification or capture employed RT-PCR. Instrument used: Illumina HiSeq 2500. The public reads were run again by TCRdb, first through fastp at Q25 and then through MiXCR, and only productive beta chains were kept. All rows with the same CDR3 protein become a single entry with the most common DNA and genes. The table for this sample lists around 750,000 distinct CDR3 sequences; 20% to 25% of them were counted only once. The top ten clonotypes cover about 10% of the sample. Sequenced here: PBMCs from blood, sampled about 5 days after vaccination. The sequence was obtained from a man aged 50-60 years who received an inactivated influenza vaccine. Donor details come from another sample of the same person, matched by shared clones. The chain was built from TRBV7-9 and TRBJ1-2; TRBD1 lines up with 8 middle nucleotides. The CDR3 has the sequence CASRDRGGGYTF. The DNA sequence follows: TGTGCCAGCAGAGACAGGGGTGGCGGCTACACCTTC.